This TCR beta chain was recovered during a study of OX40 agonist ivuxolimab in advanced cancers. Overall study context: The patients received agonistic anti-OX40 (CD134) antibody ivuxolimab. Patients were roughly 83% male with ages roughly 23 to 79, mean 60. Study-wide findings and caveats: There were, on average, more expanded clones in CD8+ T cells than in CD4+.

Profiling relied on immunoSEQ multiplex PCR, and the TCRdb table lists in-frame clones only, not all of them. The sample has tens of thousands of clones, about 85% seen once; the top ten hold about 0.76%. The CDR3 spans 15 residues. The V and J ends lost 5 bases and 2 bases respectively, with 16 bases between them. Germline-derived CDR1 and CDR2 are SGHAT and FQNNGV. On this clone itself: The antigen is unknown.

The TCR sequence derives from an adult with an advanced solid tumor such as melanoma, head and neck, liver or kidney cancer. This sample comprised CD4+ or CD8+ T cells sorted from blood, obtained in a trial of the OX40 agonist ivuxolimab. V and J are TRBV11-2 and TRBJ2-7; a weak D match, TRBD2 (5 bases). CDR3 sequence: CASSPDPGVAYEQYF. The CDR3 DNA is TGTGCCAGCAGCCCCGACCCCGGGGTCGCCTACGAGCAGTACTTC.